This is a list of T cell receptor beta chains from one sample in a study. TCRdb ran MiXCR on the RT-PCR reads and lists one entry per CDR3 protein. The sample includes almost 700,000 distinct CDR3 sequences, 14% seen only once; the top ten take roughly 4%. Sequencing was carried out using memory CD4+ T cells from blood. All receptors come from a female donor in good health, serving as a healthy control. Each CDR3 is given with its conserved first and last residue. Each record gives: D gene, clone size, V gene, J gene, CDR3 protein, CDR3 DNA. A D gene is named only where the DNA matches it firmly. A clone size is listed for some rows: how often the clone was seen (once, few, many), or a class if it is expanded.

D gene: NA; clone size: NA; V gene: TRBV9; J gene: TRBJ2-1; CDR3 protein: CASSPGTSLGREQFF; CDR3 DNA: TGTGCCAGCAGCCCAGGGACCTCACTCGGGCGGGAGCAGTTCTTC
D gene: NA; clone size: many; V gene: TRBV18; J gene: TRBJ1-1; CDR3 protein: CASSPRQVVMNTEAFF; CDR3 DNA: TGTGCCAGCTCACCTAGACAGGTGGTAATGAACACTGAAGCTTTCTTT
D gene: NA; clone size: few; V gene: TRBV10-2; J gene: TRBJ1-6; CDR3 protein: CASGVSGYNSPLHF; CDR3 DNA: TGCGCCAGCGGAGTGTCGGGATATAATTCACCCCTCCACTTT
D gene: NA; clone size: NA; V gene: TRBV10-3; J gene: TRBJ2-1; CDR3 protein: CAISESTNEQFF; CDR3 DNA: TGTGCCATCAGTGAGTCCACCAATGAGCAGTTCTTC
D gene: TRBD2; clone size: NA; V gene: TRBV3-1; J gene: TRBJ2-7; CDR3 protein: CASSHGLAGGVEQYF; CDR3 DNA: TGTGCCAGCAGCCACGGACTAGCGGGAGGGGTCGAGCAGTACTTC
D gene: NA; clone size: many; V gene: TRBV20-1; J gene: TRBJ2-5; CDR3 protein: CSASPAGIGETQYF; CDR3 DNA: TGCAGTGCTAGCCCAGCGGGTATAGGGGAGACCCAGTACTTC
D gene: TRBD2; clone size: NA; V gene: TRBV20-1; J gene: TRBJ2-3; CDR3 protein: CSLAGGTDTQYF; CDR3 DNA: TGCAGTCTAGCGGGAGGGACAGATACGCAGTATTTT
D gene: NA; clone size: many; V gene: TRBV11-2; J gene: TRBJ2-1; CDR3 protein: CASSLARDNYNEQFF; CDR3 DNA: TGTGCCAGCAGCTTAGCTCGGGACAATTACAATGAGCAGTTCTTC
D gene: NA; clone size: NA; V gene: TRBV11-2; J gene: TRBJ2-2; CDR3 protein: CASSFEGLNTGELFF; CDR3 DNA: TGTGCCAGCAGCTTTGAGGGGTTGAACACCGGGGAGCTGTTTTTT
D gene: NA; clone size: few; V gene: TRBV3-1; J gene: TRBJ1-5; CDR3 protein: CASSLGRYQPQHF; CDR3 DNA: TGTGCCAGCAGCCTCGGGAGGTATCAGCCCCAGCATTTT
D gene: TRBD1; clone size: many; V gene: TRBV12-3/TRBV12-4; J gene: TRBJ1-4; CDR3 protein: CASSLSRGHEKLFF; CDR3 DNA: TGTGCCAGCAGTTTGTCCAGGGGGCATGAAAAACTGTTTTTT
D gene: TRBD1; clone size: few; V gene: TRBV27; J gene: TRBJ2-7; CDR3 protein: CASSSPGQGGGGQYF; CDR3 DNA: TGTGCCAGCAGTTCCCCGGGACAGGGTGGAGGGGGGCAGTACTTC
D gene: TRBD1; clone size: few; V gene: TRBV10-3; J gene: TRBJ1-5; CDR3 protein: CAISRQGKDQPQHF; CDR3 DNA: TGTGCCATCAGCCGACAGGGTAAGGACCAGCCCCAGCATTTT
D gene: NA; clone size: NA; V gene: TRBV7-2; J gene: TRBJ1-1; CDR3 protein: CASRPRGGGDTEAFF; CDR3 DNA: TGTGCCAGCAGACCTAGGGGGGGAGGGGACACTGAAGCTTTCTTT
D gene: NA; clone size: few; V gene: TRBV29-1; J gene: TRBJ2-1; CDR3 protein: CSVEDRYNEQFF; CDR3 DNA: TGCAGCGTTGAAGATCGATACAATGAGCAGTTCTTC
D gene: NA; clone size: many; V gene: TRBV20-1; J gene: TRBJ2-7; CDR3 protein: CSASLVGATFSYEQYF; CDR3 DNA: TGCAGTGCTAGTCTCGTGGGGGCAACCTTCTCCTACGAGCAGTACTTC
D gene: NA; clone size: many; V gene: TRBV6-5; J gene: TRBJ1-5; CDR3 protein: CASNNPNQPQHF; CDR3 DNA: TGTGCCAGCAACAACCCCAATCAGCCCCAGCATTTT